This T cell receptor beta chain was identified in a study of T cells in Graves' hyperthyroidism and ophthalmopathy. The overall study: Peripheral blood draws took place at initial diagnosis, ahead of any treatment.

Study-level results: Ophthalmopathy and stable hyperthyroidism were told apart by a 13 V-J model.

TCR beta CDR3 sequences were amplified from RNA transcripts. During a first-round RT-PCR of the TCR CDR3, the HTBI primer set was used. TCRdb reprocessed the multiplex PCR reads with MiXCR, giving one entry per CDR3 protein. The sample holds under 200,000 distinct CDR3 sequences; over 8% are singletons and the top ten take approximately 24%. CDR3 size: 12 residues. Trimming pared 8 bases from V and 5 bases from J, leaving 13 bases between. CDR1 is MDHEN and CDR2 is SYDVKM in the germline V gene. This clonotype was seen many times. As yet, its antigen is unknown. The sequence derives from a woman younger than 30 with Graves' hyperthyroidism that later progressed to Graves' ophthalmopathy. The V call is TRBV28, the J call TRBJ2-7; the D is unclear. The sequenced material came from blood. The CDR3 spells CASQTYSHEQYF. The CDR3 region has the DNA TGTGCCAGCCAAACGTACAGCCACGAGCAGTACTTC.